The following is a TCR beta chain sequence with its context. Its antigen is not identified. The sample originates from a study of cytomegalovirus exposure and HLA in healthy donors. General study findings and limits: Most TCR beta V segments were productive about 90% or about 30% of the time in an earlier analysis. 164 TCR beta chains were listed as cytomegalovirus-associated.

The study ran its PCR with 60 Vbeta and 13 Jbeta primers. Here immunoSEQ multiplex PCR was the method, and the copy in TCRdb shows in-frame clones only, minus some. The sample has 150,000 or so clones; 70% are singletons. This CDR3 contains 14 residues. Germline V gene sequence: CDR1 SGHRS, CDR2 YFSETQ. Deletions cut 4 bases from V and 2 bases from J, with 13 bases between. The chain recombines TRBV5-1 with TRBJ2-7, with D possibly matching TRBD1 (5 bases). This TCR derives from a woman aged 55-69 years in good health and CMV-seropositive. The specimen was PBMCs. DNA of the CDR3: TGCGCCAGCAGCCCTGCCCAGGGTCCCTACGAGCAGTACTTC. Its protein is CASSPAQGPYEQYF.